The clone carrying this T cell receptor (beta chain) was counted a few times. As yet, its antigen is unknown. This sample stems from a study of T cell responses to AZD1222 COVID-19 vaccine. The wider study: Samples with a second dose at about 4 or about 12 weeks were pooled together.

General study results and limits: Researchers report vaccine-associated CD4 TCRs spanning spike, with dominance at 160-218 and 743-854. Seropositive at baseline were only 5 to 7 AZD1222 recipients. Sampling that yielded the repertoires occurred only after the peak T cell response.

TCRdb's copy holds only in-frame clones and misses some; the assay was immunoSEQ multiplex PCR. Here the sample spans 90,000 to 150,000 clones, about 85% being singletons. This material consisted of peripheral blood, taken on day 0 of AZD1222 vaccination. The sequence was collected from an adult in good health.

CDR3 in amino acids: CASSLTGRGQPQHF. In DNA, the CDR3 is TGTGCCAGCAGCCTCACAGGCCGCGGACAGCCCCAGCATTTT. J is TRBJ1-5 and V is TRBV6-5; TRBD1 is a possible D gene (5 bases). Germline values: CDR1 MNHEY, CDR2 SVGAGI. V lost 6 bases, J lost 7 bases, and 16 bases lay in between. This CDR3 has 14 amino acids.